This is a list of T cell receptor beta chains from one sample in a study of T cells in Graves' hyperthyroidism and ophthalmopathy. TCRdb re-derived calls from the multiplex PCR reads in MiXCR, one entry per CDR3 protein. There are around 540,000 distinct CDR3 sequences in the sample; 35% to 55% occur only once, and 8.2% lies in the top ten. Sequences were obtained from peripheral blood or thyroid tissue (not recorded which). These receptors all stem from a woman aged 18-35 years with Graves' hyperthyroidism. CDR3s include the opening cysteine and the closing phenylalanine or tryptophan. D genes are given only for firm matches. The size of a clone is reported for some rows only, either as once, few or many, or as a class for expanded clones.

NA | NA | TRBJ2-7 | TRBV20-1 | CSARRQAYHEQYF | TGCAGTGCTAGGAGACAGGCCTACCACGAGCAGTACTTC
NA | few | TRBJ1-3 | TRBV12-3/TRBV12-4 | CASSYRTSSSGNTIYF | TGTGCCAGCAGTTACCGCACGTCCAGCTCTGGAAACACCATATATTTT
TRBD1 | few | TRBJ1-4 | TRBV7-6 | CASSLGWDRGSEKLFF | TGTGCCAGCAGCTTAGGTTGGGACAGGGGTAGTGAAAAACTGTTTTTT
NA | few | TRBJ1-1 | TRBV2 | CASSEDGMGEAFF | TGTGCCAGCAGTGAAGATGGGATGGGTGAAGCTTTCTTT
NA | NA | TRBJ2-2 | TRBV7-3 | CASSFSPPNTGELFF | TGTGCCAGCAGCTTTTCGCCCCCGAACACCGGGGAGCTGTTTTTT
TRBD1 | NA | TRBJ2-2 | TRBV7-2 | CASSPRTGGVGELFF | TGTGCCAGCAGCCCCCGGACAGGGGGCGTGGGGGAGCTGTTTTTT
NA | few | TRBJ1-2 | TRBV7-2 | CASSQVYGGQGYGYTF | TGTGCCAGCAGCCAAGTATACGGGGGCCAGGGCTATGGCTACACCTTC
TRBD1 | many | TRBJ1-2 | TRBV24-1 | CATRETGGNYGYTF | TGTGCCACCAGGGAGACAGGGGGCAACTATGGCTACACCTTC
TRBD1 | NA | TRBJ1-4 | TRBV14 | CASSQEGRQGLSSEKLFF | TGTGCCAGCAGCCAAGAGGGTCGACAGGGACTCTCATCTGAAAAACTGTTTTTT
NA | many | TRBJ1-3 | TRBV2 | CASSLLNTIYF | TGTGCCAGCAGCCTACTAAACACCATATATTTT
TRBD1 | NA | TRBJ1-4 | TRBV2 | CASSRPGQGGEKLFF | TGTGCCAGCAGCCGACCTGGACAGGGAGGTGAAAAACTGTTTTTT
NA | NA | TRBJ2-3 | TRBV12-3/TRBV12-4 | CASSLGTTDTQYF | TGTGCCAGCAGTTTGGGCACCACAGATACGCAGTATTTT
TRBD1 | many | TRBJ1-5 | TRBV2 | CASTLRQGNQPQHF | TGTGCCAGCACCCTCAGACAGGGAAATCAGCCCCAGCATTTT
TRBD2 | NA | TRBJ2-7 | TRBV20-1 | CSARLAGVYEQYF | TGCAGTGCGCGACTAGCGGGAGTCTACGAGCAGTACTTC
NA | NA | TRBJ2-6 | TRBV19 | CASSIPGGSGANVLTF | TGTGCCAGTAGTATCCCGGGGGGCAGTGGGGCCAACGTCCTGACTTTC
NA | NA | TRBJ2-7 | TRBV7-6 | CASSGPQSYNEQYF | TGTGCCAGCAGCGGGCCGCAGAGTTACAATGAGCAGTACTTC
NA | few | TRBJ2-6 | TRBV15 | CATSRDIQHAGANVLTF | TGTGCCACGAGCCGGGACATACAACACGCTGGGGCCAACGTCCTGACTTTC
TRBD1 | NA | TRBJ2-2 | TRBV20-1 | CSGERQGYTGELFF | TGCAGTGGGGAACGACAGGGGTACACCGGGGAGCTGTTTTTT
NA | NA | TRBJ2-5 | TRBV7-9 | CASKTRGDQETQYF | TGTGCCAGCAAAACGCGAGGGGACCAAGAGACCCAGTACTTC
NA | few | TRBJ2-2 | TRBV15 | CATSREELGPYTGELFF | TGTGCCACCAGCAGGGAAGAATTGGGACCATACACCGGGGAGCTGTTTTTT
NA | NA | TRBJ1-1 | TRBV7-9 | CASSLGGVGTEAFF | TGTGCCAGCAGCTTAGGTGGTGTAGGCACTGAAGCTTTCTTT